This TCR beta chain was identified during a study of cytomegalovirus exposure and HLA in healthy donors. Study at large: A preliminary data release comprised roughly 80 million unique TCRs obtained from HLA-typed donors.

The PCR was carried out with 60 Vbeta primers and 13 Jbeta primers. Profiling relied on immunoSEQ multiplex PCR, and the TCRdb table lists in-frame clones only, not all of them. The repertoire holds approximately 130,000 clones, approximately 80% seen once, with roughly 2.5% in the top ten. Study-level findings and limits: Several V segments, TRBV6-2 and TRBV6-3 among them, could not be told apart and were dropped. Earlier findings revealed that most TCR beta V segments proved productive either about 87% or about 30% of the time.

About this clone itself: Its specificity is unknown.

The germline CDR1 and CDR2 sequences are SQVTM and ANQGSEA. The CDR3 is 15 amino acids. Trimming took 2 bases from V and 5 from J; bases not matched to a gene: 9. The receptor comes from a man aged 45-65 years in good health and CMV-seronegative. The sequenced sample consisted of PBMCs. The V gene is TRBV29-1, the J gene TRBJ2-5; 9 bases agree with TRBD2. The CDR3 sequence: CSVEKGRGGRETQYF. CDR3 bases: TGCAGCGTTGAAAAGGGGCGGGGGGGCCGCGAGACCCAGTACTTC.